This T cell receptor beta chain was sequenced for a study of blood T cell repertoires in COVID-19. As for the study in general: The study drew acute and convalescent COVID-19 samples from the United States, Italy and Spain. PBMCs, B-cell-depleted T cells, or T cells provided the cDNA or gDNA that made up the material.

Per the study methods: Counts of nucleated cells, estimated from reference gene primer amplification, were obtained. The data were produced by immunoSEQ multiplex PCR, yet TCRdb's version contains in-frame clones alone and is incomplete. The DNA gave D and trimming, while V, J and clone size come from that table. The sample yields 150,000 to 190,000 clones, approximately 73% seen once. The specimen sequenced was peripheral blood. This TCR was recovered from an elderly woman with acute or convalescent COVID-19.

CDR3 in DNA: TGTGCCTCAGGACAGGGGCCGACCAGCGGGTATGGCTACACCTTC. It yields the protein CASGQGPTSGYGYTF. This chain links TRBV30 with TRBJ1-2, with TRBD1 matching over 9 bases. Germline CDR1 reads GTSNPN; CDR2 reads SVGIG (reference sequence). This CDR3 has 15 amino acids. J lost 5 bases, V lost 7 bases, and 14 bases had no gene match. Full variable domain (rest looked up from reference TRBV30 and TRBJ1-2): SQTIHQWPATLVQPVGSPLSLECTVEGTSNPNLYWYRQAAGRGLQLLFYSVGIGQISSEVPQNLSASRPQDRQFILSSKKLLLSDSGFYLCASGQGPTSGYGYTFGSGTRLTVV.